These T cell receptor beta chains were read from a single sample in a study of blood T cell repertoires in COVID-19. The table came from immunoSEQ multiplex PCR; TCRdb's copy has only in-frame clones and leaves some out. The table includes 50,000 to 65,000 clones, around four fifths detected once. The sequencing sample was made of peripheral blood. These receptors originate from a human donor in a cohort sampled during active COVID-19. Each CDR3 is given with its conserved first and last residue.

CDR3 protein	V gene
CASSWGLGGAYGYTF	TRBV5-1
CAIREPGQSTDTQYF	TRBV10-3
CACGAGTFGGYTF	TRBV30
CASRDRVLAGELFF	TRBV2
CASSPGQLQPQHF	TRBV4-1
CASSIGQRTYEQYF	TRBV19
CASSQTNTGELFF	TRBV27
CASSFGVWGSYEQYF	TRBV6-2/TRBV6-3
CASTTPGQGERAGANVLTF	TRBV19
CASSLGLGEQYF	TRBV4-1
CASSVVLRTGKNTEAFF	TRBV9
CASSLETLAGGIPYEQYF	TRBV5-1
CASSPSGGIGGYTF	TRBV18
CASRVRENTEAFF	TRBV6-4
CASSLRVNSGGANTGELFF	TRBV5-1
CASSPGQGLVGTDTQYF	TRBV7-6
CASGGYSYEQYF	TRBV12-3/TRBV12-4
CASKRDSKEAFF	TRBV2
CATSPVTGSSTDTQYF	TRBV15
CASSPTVDSGNTIYF	TRBV19
CASSETAGSGELFF	TRBV2
CASSTRLAGGPGTQYF	TRBV10-1
CTSSLPICGGLAGREQYF	TRBV1
CASSLNPLGANEKLFF	TRBV7-2
CASSPGGAGKTQYF	TRBV18
CASSEYIGANYGYTF	TRBV6-1
CASSVAQGAMTDTQYF	TRBV9